This T cell receptor (beta chain) emerged from a study of CD8+CD57+ T cells in acquired aplastic anemia. For the study at large: DNA from sorted CD4+ and CD8+ cells averaged around 3 ug.

Researchers used genomic DNA as the template to profile TCR beta VDJ and CDR3. TCRdb re-called the reads with MiXCR, one entry per CDR3 protein. The sample contains fewer than 250,000 distinct CDR3 sequences, roughly half of which appear only once. The V and J ends lost 0 bases and 2 bases respectively, with 14 bases between them. The CDR3 spans 15 residues. CDR1 and CDR2 (germline): DFQATT, SNEGSKA (reference sequence). CD8+CD57+ cell expansion had been shown by flow cytometry in patients chosen for sequencing. No therapy had been given to the patients at the time of blood sampling. This clonotype has ten or more counts.

The sample taken for sequencing was sorted CD4+, CD8+, or CD8+CD57+ T cells (not recorded which) from PBMCs. This clonotype originated in a human donor with aplastic anemia. This chain uses TRBV20-1 with TRBJ2-7; a weak D match, TRBD2 (5 bases). The CDR3 region is CSARDRDLGTYEQYF. The CDR3 bases are TGCAGTGCTAGAGACCGGGATTTAGGGACCTACGAGCAGTACTTC.